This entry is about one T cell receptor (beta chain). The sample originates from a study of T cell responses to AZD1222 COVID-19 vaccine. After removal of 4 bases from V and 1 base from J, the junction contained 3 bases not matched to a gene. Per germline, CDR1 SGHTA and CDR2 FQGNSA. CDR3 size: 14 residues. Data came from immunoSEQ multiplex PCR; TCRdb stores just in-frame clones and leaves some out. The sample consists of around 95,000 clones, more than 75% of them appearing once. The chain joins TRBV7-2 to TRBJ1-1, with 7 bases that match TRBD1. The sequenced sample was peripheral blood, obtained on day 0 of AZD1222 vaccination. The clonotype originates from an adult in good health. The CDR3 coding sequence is TGTGCCAGCAGCTCGACAGGGTCGAACACTGAAGCTTTCTTT. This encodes CASSSTGSNTEAFF. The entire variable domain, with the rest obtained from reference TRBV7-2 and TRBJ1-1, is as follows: GAGVSQSPSNKVTEKGKDVELRCDPISGHTALYWYRQSLGQGLEFLIYFQGNSAPDKSGLPSDRFSAERTGGSVSTLTIQRTQQEDSAVYLCASSSTGSNTEAFFGQGTRLTVV.